This T cell receptor beta chain comes out of a study of chemoradiotherapy in HPV16-positive cancers. Background on the study: Candidate HPV-specific clones and shared TCR motifs came from a couple of HPV16-positive patients. Study-wide points: For HPV16-positive patients, expanding HPV-responsive T cells associated with longer recurrence-free survival.

Deletions cut 2 bases from V and 7 bases from J, with 9 bases between. The CDR3 consists of 12 residues. Per the germline V gene, CDR1 is SQVTM and CDR2 is ANQGSEA. Over chemoradiotherapy, repertoires were sampled more than once. Remarks on this clone: The target antigen is unknown.

Here immunoSEQ multiplex PCR was the method, and the copy in TCRdb shows in-frame clones only, minus some. Of approximately 13,000 clones listed, more than 75% were seen once; the top ten hold approximately 2.2%. This material was collected from a patient who underwent chemoradiotherapy. V and J are TRBV29-1 and TRBJ2-1; D gene unclear. This receptor was obtained from a human donor with HPV-associated anogenital cancer. DNA for the CDR3: TGCAGCGTTGAATTGTTTGTGAATGAGCAGTTCTTC. Its protein product is CSVELFVNEQFF.